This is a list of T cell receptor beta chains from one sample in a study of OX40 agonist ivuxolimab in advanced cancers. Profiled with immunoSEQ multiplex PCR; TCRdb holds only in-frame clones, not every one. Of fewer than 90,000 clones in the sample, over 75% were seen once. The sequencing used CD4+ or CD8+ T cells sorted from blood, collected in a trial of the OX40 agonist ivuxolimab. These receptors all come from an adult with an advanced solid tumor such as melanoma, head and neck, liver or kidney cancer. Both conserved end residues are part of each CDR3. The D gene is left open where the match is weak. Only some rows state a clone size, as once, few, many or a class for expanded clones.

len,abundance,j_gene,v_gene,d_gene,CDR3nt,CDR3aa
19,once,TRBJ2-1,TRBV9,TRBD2,TGTGCCAGCAGCGTACAACTTTCCGGGACTAGCCGTACCTACAATGAGCAGTTCTTC,CASSVQLSGTSRTYNEQFF
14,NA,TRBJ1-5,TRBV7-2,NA,TGTGCCAGCAGCCCCCGGACAGTTGGGCAGCCCCAGCATTTT,CASSPRTVGQPQHF
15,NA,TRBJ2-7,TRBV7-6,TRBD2,TGTGCCAGCAGCTCAGGGACTAGCGCGGTCTACGAGCAGTACTTC,CASSSGTSAVYEQYF
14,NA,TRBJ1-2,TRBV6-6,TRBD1,TGTGCCAGCAGTTCTCGGCCAGGGGGCTATGGCTACACCTTC,CASSSRPGGYGYTF
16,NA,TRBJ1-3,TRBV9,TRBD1,TGTGCCAGCAGCGTAGGGGGACAGGCCTCTGGAAACACCATATATTTT,CASSVGGQASGNTIYF
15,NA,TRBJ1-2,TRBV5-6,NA,TGTGCCAGCAGCCAGGACGCCCGAGCTAACTATGGCTACACCTTC,CASSQDARANYGYTF
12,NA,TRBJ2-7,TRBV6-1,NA,TGTGCCAGTTTGGACACTCTCTACGAGCAGTACTTC,CASLDTLYEQYF
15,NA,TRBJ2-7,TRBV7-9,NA,TGTGCCAGCAGCTTGATGGGGGGTTCATCCTACGAGCAGTACTTC,CASSLMGGSSYEQYF
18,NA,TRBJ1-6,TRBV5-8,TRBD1,TGTGCCAGCAGCTTGGCAGGGGGGACCTTCATCTATAATTCACCCCTCCACTTT,CASSLAGGTFIYNSPLHF
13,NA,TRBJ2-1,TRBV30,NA,TGTGCCGGACAGAGGGGTCGGTTCAATGAGCAGTTCTTC,CAGQRGRFNEQFF
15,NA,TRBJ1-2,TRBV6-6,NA,TGTGCCAGCAGTCCCTCAAGTAGGGCCAACTATGGCTACACCTTC,CASSPSSRANYGYTF
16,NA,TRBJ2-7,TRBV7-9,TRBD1,TGTGCCAGCAGCCCTCCGGGACAGGGACTCTCCTACGAGCAGTACTTC,CASSPPGQGLSYEQYF
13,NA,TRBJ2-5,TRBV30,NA,TGTGCCTGGGGGCCGATGGGGGCCGAGACCCAGTACTTC,CAWGPMGAETQYF
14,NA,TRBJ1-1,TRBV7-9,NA,TGTGCCAGCAGCTTAACGAAAGGGCTCAGTGAAGCTTTCTTT,CASSLTKGLSEAFF
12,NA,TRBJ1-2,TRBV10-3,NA,TGTGCCATCAGTGTCGGGGGGGATGGCTACACCTTC,CAISVGGDGYTF
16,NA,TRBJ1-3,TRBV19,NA,TGTGCCAGTACCCGAGGACAGATCAACTCTGGAAACACCATATATTTT,CASTRGQINSGNTIYF
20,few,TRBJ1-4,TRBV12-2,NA,TGTGCAAGTCGCCCTAGAAGGGAGGGACAGGGGCCGCGCTTAAGGGAAAAACTGTTTTTT,CASRPRREGQGPRLREKLFF
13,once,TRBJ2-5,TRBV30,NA,TGTGCAACCGGGGCAGGAGGCCAAGAGACCCAGTACTTC,CATGAGGQETQYF
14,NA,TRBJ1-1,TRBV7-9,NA,TGTGCCAGCAGCTCCGAGGGATGGGACACTGAAGCTTTCTTT,CASSSEGWDTEAFF
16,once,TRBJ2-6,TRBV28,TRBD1,TGTGCCAGCACGACAGGGGCTCACTCTGGGGCCAACGTCCTGACTTTC,CASTTGAHSGANVLTF